The sequence of this T cell receptor beta chain was determined in a study of chemoradiotherapy in HPV16-positive cancers. Study-wide context: Candidate HPV-specific clones and shared TCR motifs came from two HPV16-positive patients. Whole-study findings and limits: During treatment, candidate HPV-specific clones and E7-related motifs expanded in tumor.

The data were produced by immunoSEQ multiplex PCR, yet TCRdb's version contains in-frame clones alone and is incomplete. The data contain about 20,000 clones, about 90% of them singletons. About this clone itself: Its antigen is still unknown.

CDR1 is LNHDA, CDR2 SQIVND, per germline (reference sequence). Trimming removed 6 bases at V and 8 bases at J, with 14 bases between. The CDR3 runs 13 residues. The sequencing here drew on blood, taken from a patient who underwent chemoradiotherapy. The clonotype was recovered from a human donor with HPV-associated anogenital cancer. The gene calls are TRBV19 and TRBJ2-1, with D uncertain. For the CDR3, the DNA is TGTGCCAGTAGGGGCCCTAGTTTTTATGAGCAGTTCTTC. Translating gives CASRGPSFYEQFF.